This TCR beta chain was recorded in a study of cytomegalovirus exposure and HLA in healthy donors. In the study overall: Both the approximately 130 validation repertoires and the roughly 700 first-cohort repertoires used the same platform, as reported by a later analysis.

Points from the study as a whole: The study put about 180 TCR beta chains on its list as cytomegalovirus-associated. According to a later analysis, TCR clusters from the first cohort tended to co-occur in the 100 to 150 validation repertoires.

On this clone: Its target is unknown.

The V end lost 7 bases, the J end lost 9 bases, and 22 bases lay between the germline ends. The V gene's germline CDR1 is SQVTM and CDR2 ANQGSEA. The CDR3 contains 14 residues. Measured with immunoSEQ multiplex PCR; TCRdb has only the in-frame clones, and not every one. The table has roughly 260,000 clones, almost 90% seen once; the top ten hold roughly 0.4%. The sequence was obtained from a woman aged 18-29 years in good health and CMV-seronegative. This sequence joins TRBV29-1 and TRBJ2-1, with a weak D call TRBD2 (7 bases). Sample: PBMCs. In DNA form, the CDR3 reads TGCAGCGCCCCATGGAGGGGGGGCCGGGGTGAGCAGTTCTTC. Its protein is CSAPWRGGRGEQFF.